This TCR beta chain stems from a study of T cell changes during pregnancy in multiple sclerosis. Germline V gene lookup returns CDR1 KGHSH and CDR2 LQKENI. The CDR3 consists of 14 residues. The ends lost 4 bases at V and 5 bases at J; junction bases unmatched: 7. Data came from immunoSEQ multiplex PCR; TCRdb stores just in-frame clones and leaves some out. This table has 60,000 to 65,000 clones, 80% to 95% appearing once. The sequence was collected from a female donor with multiple sclerosis, enrolled in a pregnancy study. Sequencing used peripheral blood, obtained in the second trimester of pregnancy. The V call is TRBV18, the J call TRBJ2-7, with 8 bases aligning to TRBD1. The CDR3 loop is CASSLQGASHEQYF. The DNA of the CDR3 is TGTGCCAGCTCACTTCAGGGGGCTAGCCACGAGCAGTACTTC.